This TCR beta chain was sequenced in a study of T cell repertoires in cytomegalovirus infection. Study in general: An indication of both CMV infection and matching HLA type came from public TCR beta signatures.

This clonotype was seen many times. Its antigen remains unknown. TCRdb itself ran the reads through MiXCR, one entry per CDR3 protein. The sample contains roughly 500,000 distinct CDR3 sequences, around 11% of which appear only once. Study findings and constraints: CMV-specific TCR beta clonotypes restricted by HLA-C dominated the ex vivo response.

Trimming left V 2 bases short and J 0 bases short, with 11 bases between. CDR1 is LGHNA and CDR2 is YNFKEQ in the germline V gene. The CDR3 loop spans 16 amino acids. The chain combines TRBV4-2 with TRBJ2-1; D gene unclear. This clonotype was sampled from a human donor in good health (CMV status not recorded). Some clones in this sample may be carry-over from other donors' samples. The sequencing sample was made of PBMCs. The CDR3, as DNA: TGTGCCAGCAGCCAACGTACGGCGTACTCCTACAATGAGCAGTTCTTC. This encodes CASSQRTAYSYNEQFF.